Listed here are 18 T cell receptor beta chains from one sample, sequenced in a study of T cell responses to AZD1222 COVID-19 vaccine (dated by TCRdb to 2020 to 2023). Receptor amplification or capture employed the immunoSEQ multiplex PCR assay. TCRdb retrieved this table from immuneACCESS and kept in-frame rearrangements only. Not all clones are present; in checked studies, unresolved V genes account for under half, and no reason is known for the remainder. Here the sample has around 100,000 clones; 87% occur a single time. The ten largest clones take up more than 15% of the sample. This specimen's time point label, interpreted: baseline before first vaccination. The sample consisted of peripheral blood, taken on day 0 of AZD1222 vaccination. The receptors shown here come from an adult in good health.

This chain joins TRBV27 and TRBJ1-5; D unclear. The V gene's germline CDR1 is MNHEY and CDR2 SMNVEV (reference sequence). The ends were cut back, 2 bases at V and 7 bases at J, with 9 bases in the middle. The CDR3 loop spans 13 amino acids. The CDR3 region has the DNA TGTGCCAGCAGTTTAAGAGGTTTGCAGCCCCAGCATTTT. It yields the protein CASSLRGLQPQHF.

This chain links TRBV29-1 with TRBJ1-5; D gene unclear. Deletions cut 0 bases from V and 6 bases from J, with 9 bases between. Per the germline V gene, CDR1 is SQVTM and CDR2 is ANQGSEA. The CDR3 loop spans 13 amino acids. The CDR3 here is CSVEEGSGQPQHF. In nucleotides, the CDR3 is TGCAGCGTTGAAGAGGGGTCTGGTCAGCCCCAGCATTTT.

In this sample, this clone turned up once. For the CDR3, the DNA is TGCGCCAGCAGCTTTCAGGGGGACGGCTACACCTTC. Translating gives CASSFQGDGYTF. This rearrangement joins TRBV5-1 to TRBJ1-2; TRBD1 agrees at 7 bases. The germline gives CDR1 SGHRS, CDR2 YFSETQ. There are 12 residues in the CDR3. V was pared by 2 bases and J by 8 bases, with 3 bases of the junction left unmatched.

The table lists this clone with a few counts. The chain links TRBV27 to TRBJ1-2; TRBD1 aligns across 7 bases. Trimming took 3 bases from V and 8 from J; bases not matched to a gene: 6. Germline CDR1 MNHEY, CDR2 SMNVEV (reference sequence). CDR3 length equals 13 residues. The CDR3 DNA is TGTGCCAGCAGTTTGACACAGGGGTCCGGCTACACCTTC. Its protein is CASSLTQGSGYTF.

The genes are TRBV19 and TRBJ2-1; TRBD2 matches 12 bases. The V gene's germline CDR1 is LNHDA and CDR2 SQIVND (reference sequence). The V gene end was trimmed by 4 bases and the J gene end by 5 bases; junction bases not matched to a gene: 3. The CDR3 runs to 15 residues. CDR3 residues: CASSKTSGRDNEQFF. CDR3 nucleotides: TGTGCCAGTAGTAAGACTAGCGGGAGAGACAATGAGCAGTTCTTC.

This clone was detected only a few times. In the same sample, other DNA sequences code for this CDR3. The V call is TRBV5-1, the J call TRBJ2-7, with 11 bases matching TRBD2. Trimming at V came to 2 bases and at J to 4 bases, leaving 2 bases not matched to a gene. The germline CDR1 and CDR2 sequences are SGHRS and YFSETQ. The CDR3 contains 14 residues. DNA of the CDR3: TGCGCCAGCAGCTTTAGCGGGAGGGGGTACGAGCAGTACTTC. Protein product: CASSFSGRGYEQYF.

The chain is built from TRBV2 and TRBJ1-2, with D possibly matching TRBD1 (5 bases). The CDR3 loop spans 13 amino acids. V lost 6 bases and J lost 7, with 15 bases in between. Germline values: CDR1 SNHLY, CDR2 FYNNEI. In nucleotides, the CDR3 is TGTGCCAGCAGCAAGGGCAGGGCCGGTGGCTACACCTTC. Amino acids: CASSKGRAGGYTF.

V is TRBV7-3 and J is TRBJ2-5; a possible D gene is TRBD1 (5 bases). This CDR3 has 15 residues. With 8 bases removed from V and 4 bases from J, the gap between germline ends came to 20 bases. Germline V gene data show CDR1 as SGHTA and CDR2 as FQGTGA. The DNA for the CDR3 is TGTGCCAGCTCACCGGCTGGGGCCAATTCAGAGACCCAGTACTTC. Encoded protein: CASSPAGANSETQYF. The variable domain in full, with the rest retrieved from reference TRBV7-3 and TRBJ2-5, is GAGVSQTPSNKVTEKGKYVELRCDPISGHTALYWYRQSLGQGPEFLIYFQGTGAADDSGLPNDRFFAVRPEGSVSTLKIQRTERGDSAVYLCASSPAGANSETQYFGPGTRLLVL.

V is TRBV6-5 and J is TRBJ2-7; TRBD1 or TRBD2 may be the D gene (5 bases each). This CDR3 spans 14 amino acids. Germline V gene data show CDR1 as MNHEY and CDR2 as SVGAGI. Trimming removed 5 bases from V and 5 bases from J, with 16 bases in between. CDR3 DNA sequence: TGTGCCAGCAGTACCCCGGGGCCCAGGAACGAGCAGTACTTC. Translating gives CASSTPGPRNEQYF.

The rearrangement links TRBV5-4 to TRBJ1-2, with a possible D match to TRBD1 (6 bases). The CDR3 contains 15 residues. Germline loops: CDR1 SGHNT, CDR2 YYREEE (reference sequence). V lost 2 bases and J 6 bases, leaving 17 bases between the germline ends. The CDR3 sequence: CASSFGTTPMDGYTF. The CDR3 bases are TGTGCCAGCAGCTTTGGGACAACTCCCATGGATGGCTACACCTTC.

V and J are TRBV7-8 and TRBJ1-2; D perhaps matches TRBD1 (5 bases). CDR1 is SGHVS and CDR2 is FQNEAQ in the germline V gene. V was clipped by 0 bases and J by 5 bases, with 13 bases between them. CDR3 length: 15 residues. As DNA, the CDR3 is TGTGCCAGCAGCTTAGCGGGTGGGGCGGGTTATGGCTACACCTTC. Protein sequence: CASSLAGGAGYGYTF.

The chain employs TRBV3-1 (or the pseudogene TRBV3-2) and TRBJ1-1, with 9 bases that match TRBD1. CDR1 LGHDT and CDR2 YNNKEL come from the germline V gene (reference sequence). Unmatched junction bases numbered 6, after V lost 3 bases and J lost 7 bases. This CDR3 contains 14 residues. The CDR3 DNA sequence: TGTGCCAGCAGCCAGTCGGGACAGGGTGGTGAAGCTTTCTTT. This translates into CASSQSGQGGEAFF.

The chain links TRBV30 to TRBJ2-1; possible D gene TRBD1, 5 bases. V was cut by 1 base and J by 6 bases, with 13 bases left in between. The CDR3 covers 14 residues. The germline V gene has CDR1 GTSNPN and CDR2 SVGIG (reference sequence). The CDR3 coding sequence is TGTGCCTGGAGTGCGTTACGGACAAGCAATGAGCAGTTCTTC. Translation: CAWSALRTSNEQFF.

The genes are TRBV11-2 and TRBJ1-4; D unresolved. The V gene lost 4 bases and the J gene lost 11 bases, with 8 bases spanning the gap. From germline, CDR1 is SGHAT and CDR2 FQNNGV. The CDR3 has 11 residues. CDR3 sequence: CASSSSPKLFF. In nucleotides, the CDR3 is TGTGCCAGCAGCTCCTCCCCCAAACTGTTTTTT.

Only one count was recorded for this clone. J is TRBJ1-1 and V is TRBV7-9; D remains unclear. CDR1 and CDR2 from the germline V gene are SEHNR and FQNEAQ (reference sequence). CDR3 length: 13 residues. Between the trimmed V and J ends, which lost 2 bases and 10 bases, there was a span of 14 bases. CDR3 region: CASSLNPPRPAFF. In DNA form, the CDR3 reads TGTGCCAGCAGCTTAAATCCACCCAGGCCAGCTTTCTTT.

V gene TRBV19 combines with J gene TRBJ1-6, with D tentatively TRBD1 (6 bases). CDR3 length: 15 amino acids. Per germline, CDR1 LNHDA and CDR2 SQIVND (reference sequence). The V end lost 5 bases, the J end lost 7 bases, and 15 bases lay between the germline ends. CDR3 region: CASSPIGQPNSPLHF. The CDR3 DNA follows: TGTGCCAGTAGTCCCATAGGACAGCCGAATTCACCCCTCCACTTT.

This sequence joins TRBV11-3 and TRBJ1-6, with 11 bases identical to TRBD1. This CDR3 is built from 15 residues. Germline-derived CDR1 and CDR2 are SGHNT and YENEEA. V lost 5 bases to trimming and J lost 8 bases; unmatched junction nucleotides: 5. The DNA of the CDR3 is TGTGCCAGCAGCAGGACAGGGGGCGACGATTCACCCCTCCACTTT. Translated: CASSRTGGDDSPLHF.

V and J are TRBV11-3 and TRBJ2-1; 12 bases are a match to TRBD2. This CDR3 region has 14 residues. The J segment lost 7 bases and the V segment lost 6 bases, leaving 4 bases of the junction unmatched. From germline, CDR1 is SGHNT and CDR2 YENEEA. The DNA for the CDR3 is TGTGCCAGCAGTCTAGCGGGAGGGGGAAATGAGCAGTTCTTC. It encodes CASSLAGGGNEQFF.